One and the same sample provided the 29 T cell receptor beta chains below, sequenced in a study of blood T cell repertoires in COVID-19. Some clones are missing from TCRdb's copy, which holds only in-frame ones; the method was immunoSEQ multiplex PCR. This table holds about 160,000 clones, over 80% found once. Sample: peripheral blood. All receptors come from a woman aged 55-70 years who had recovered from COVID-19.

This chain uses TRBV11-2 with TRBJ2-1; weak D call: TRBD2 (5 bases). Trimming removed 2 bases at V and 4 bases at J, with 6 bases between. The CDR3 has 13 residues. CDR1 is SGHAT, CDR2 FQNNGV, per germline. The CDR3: CASSLTGYNEQFF. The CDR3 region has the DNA TGTGCCAGCAGCTTAACGGGATACAATGAGCAGTTCTTC.

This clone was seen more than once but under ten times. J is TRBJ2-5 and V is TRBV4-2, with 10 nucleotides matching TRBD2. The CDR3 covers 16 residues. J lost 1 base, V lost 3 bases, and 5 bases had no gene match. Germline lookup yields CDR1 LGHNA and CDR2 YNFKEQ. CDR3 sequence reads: CASSHYGTSAQETQYF. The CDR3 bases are TGTGCCAGCAGCCACTATGGGACTAGCGCCCAAGAGACCCAGTACTTC.

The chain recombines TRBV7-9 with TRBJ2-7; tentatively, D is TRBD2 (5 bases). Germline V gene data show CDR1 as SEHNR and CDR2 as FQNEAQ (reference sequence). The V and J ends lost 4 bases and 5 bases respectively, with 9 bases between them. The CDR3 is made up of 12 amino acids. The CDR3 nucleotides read TGTGCCAGCAGCTCGGACTTTAACGAGCAGTACTTC. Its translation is CASSSDFNEQYF.

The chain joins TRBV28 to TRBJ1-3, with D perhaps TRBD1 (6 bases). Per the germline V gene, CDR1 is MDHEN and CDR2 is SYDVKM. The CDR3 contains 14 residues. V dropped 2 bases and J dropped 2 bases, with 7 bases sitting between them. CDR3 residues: CASSLPGAGNTIYF. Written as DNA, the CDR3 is TGTGCCAGCAGTTTACCAGGGGCTGGAAACACCATATATTTT.

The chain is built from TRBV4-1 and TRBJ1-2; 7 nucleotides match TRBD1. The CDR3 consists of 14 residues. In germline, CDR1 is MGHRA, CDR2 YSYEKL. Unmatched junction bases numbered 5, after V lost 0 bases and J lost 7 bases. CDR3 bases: TGCGCCAGCAGCCAAGATATAAACAGGGGTGGCTACACCTTC. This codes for CASSQDINRGGYTF.

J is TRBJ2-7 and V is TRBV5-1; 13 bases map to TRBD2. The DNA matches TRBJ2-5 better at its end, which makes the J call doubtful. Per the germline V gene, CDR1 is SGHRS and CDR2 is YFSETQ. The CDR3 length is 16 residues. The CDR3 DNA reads TGCGCCAGCAGCAACGGACTAGCGGGGGCCCAAGAGACCCAGTACTTC. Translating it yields CASSNGLAGAQETQYF.

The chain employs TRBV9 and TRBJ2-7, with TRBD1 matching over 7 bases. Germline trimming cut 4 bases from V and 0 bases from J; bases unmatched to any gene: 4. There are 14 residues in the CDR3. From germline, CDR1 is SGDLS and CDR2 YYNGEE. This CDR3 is CASSRQGVSYEQYF. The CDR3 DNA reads TGTGCCAGCAGCCGACAGGGTGTCTCCTACGAGCAGTACTTC.

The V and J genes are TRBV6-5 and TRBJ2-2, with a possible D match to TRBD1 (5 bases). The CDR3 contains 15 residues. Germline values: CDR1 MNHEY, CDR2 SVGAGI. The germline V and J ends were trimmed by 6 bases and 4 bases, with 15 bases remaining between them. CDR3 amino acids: CASRWGDSSTGELFF. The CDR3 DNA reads TGTGCCAGCAGGTGGGGCGACAGTTCCACCGGGGAGCTGTTTTTT.

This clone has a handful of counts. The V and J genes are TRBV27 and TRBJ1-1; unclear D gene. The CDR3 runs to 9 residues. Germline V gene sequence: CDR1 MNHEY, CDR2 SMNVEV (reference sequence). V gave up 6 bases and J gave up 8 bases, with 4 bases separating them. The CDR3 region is CASRTEAFF. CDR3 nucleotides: TGTGCCAGCAGGACAGAAGCTTTCTTT.

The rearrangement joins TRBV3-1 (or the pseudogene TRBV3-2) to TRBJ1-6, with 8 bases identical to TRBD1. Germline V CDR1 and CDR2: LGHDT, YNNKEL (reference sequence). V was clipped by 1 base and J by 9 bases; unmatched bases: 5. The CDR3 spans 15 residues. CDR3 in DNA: TGTGCCAGCAGCCAAGGACAGGGGAAAAGTTCACCCCTCCACTTT. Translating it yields CASSQGQGKSSPLHF.

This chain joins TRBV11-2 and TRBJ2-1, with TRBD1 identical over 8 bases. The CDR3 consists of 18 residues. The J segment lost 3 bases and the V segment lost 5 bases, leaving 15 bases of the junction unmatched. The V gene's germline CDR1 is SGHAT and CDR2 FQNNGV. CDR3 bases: TGTGCCAGCAGCGCATGGGCCCAGGGGGCAACTTACTACAATGAGCAGTTCTTC. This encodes CASSAWAQGATYYNEQFF.

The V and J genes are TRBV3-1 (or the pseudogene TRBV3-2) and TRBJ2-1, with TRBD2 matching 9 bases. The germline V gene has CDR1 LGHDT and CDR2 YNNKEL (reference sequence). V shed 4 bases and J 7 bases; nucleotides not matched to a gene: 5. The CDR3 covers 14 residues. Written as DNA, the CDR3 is TGTGCCAGCAGCCGGCGGGGGGGAGGGAATGAGCAGTTCTTC. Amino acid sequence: CASSRRGGGNEQFF.

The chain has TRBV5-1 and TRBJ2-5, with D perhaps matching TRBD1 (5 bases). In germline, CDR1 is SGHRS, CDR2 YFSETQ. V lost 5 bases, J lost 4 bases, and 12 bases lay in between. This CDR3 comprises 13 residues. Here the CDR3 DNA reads TGCGCCAGCAGTTTTGACAGAATAGAGACCCAGTACTTC. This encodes CASSFDRIETQYF.

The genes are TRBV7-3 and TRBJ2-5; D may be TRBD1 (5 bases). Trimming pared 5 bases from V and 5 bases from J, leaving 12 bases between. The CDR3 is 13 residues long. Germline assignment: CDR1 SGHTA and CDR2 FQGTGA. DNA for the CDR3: TGTGCCAGCAGCCAAACAGGTGCCGAGACCCAGTACTTC. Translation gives CASSQTGAETQYF.

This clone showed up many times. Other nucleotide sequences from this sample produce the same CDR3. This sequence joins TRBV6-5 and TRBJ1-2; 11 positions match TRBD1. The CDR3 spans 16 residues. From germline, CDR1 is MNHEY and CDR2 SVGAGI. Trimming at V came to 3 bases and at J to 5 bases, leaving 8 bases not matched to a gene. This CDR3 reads CASSYVRTGGGYGYTF. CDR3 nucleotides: TGTGCCAGCAGTTATGTAAGGACAGGGGGCGGTTATGGCTACACCTTC.

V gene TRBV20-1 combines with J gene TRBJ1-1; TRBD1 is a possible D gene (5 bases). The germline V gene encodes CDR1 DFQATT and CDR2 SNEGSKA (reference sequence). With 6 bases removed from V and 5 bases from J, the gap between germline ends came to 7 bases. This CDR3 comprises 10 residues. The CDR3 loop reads CSAGRTEAFF. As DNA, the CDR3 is TGCAGTGCGGGGCGGACTGAAGCTTTCTTT.

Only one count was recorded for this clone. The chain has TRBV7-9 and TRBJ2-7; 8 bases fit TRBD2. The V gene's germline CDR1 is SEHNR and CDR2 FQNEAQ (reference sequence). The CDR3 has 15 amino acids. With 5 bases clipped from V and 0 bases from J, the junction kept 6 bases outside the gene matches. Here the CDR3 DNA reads TGTGCCAGCAGCCGTAGCGGGGACGCCTCCTACGAGCAGTACTTC. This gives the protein CASSRSGDASYEQYF.

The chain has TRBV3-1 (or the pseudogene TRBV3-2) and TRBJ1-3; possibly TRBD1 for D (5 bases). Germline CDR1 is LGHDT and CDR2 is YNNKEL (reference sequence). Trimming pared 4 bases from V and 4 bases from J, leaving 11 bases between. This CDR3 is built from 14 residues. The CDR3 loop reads CASSPSAGGNTIYF. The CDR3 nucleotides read TGTGCCAGCAGCCCGTCGGCAGGGGGAAACACCATATATTTT.

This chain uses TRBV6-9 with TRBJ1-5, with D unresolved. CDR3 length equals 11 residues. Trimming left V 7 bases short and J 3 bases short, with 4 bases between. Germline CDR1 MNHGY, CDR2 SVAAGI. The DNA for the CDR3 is TGTGCCAGCACCAACAATCAGCCCCAGCATTTT. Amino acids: CASTNNQPQHF.

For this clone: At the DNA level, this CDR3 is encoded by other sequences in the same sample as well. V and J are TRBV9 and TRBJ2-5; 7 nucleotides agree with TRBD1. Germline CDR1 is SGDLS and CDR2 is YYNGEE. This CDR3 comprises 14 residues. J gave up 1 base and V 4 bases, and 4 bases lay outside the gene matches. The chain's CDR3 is CASSSRTGQETQYF. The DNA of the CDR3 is TGTGCCAGCAGCTCCCGGACAGGCCAAGAGACCCAGTACTTC.

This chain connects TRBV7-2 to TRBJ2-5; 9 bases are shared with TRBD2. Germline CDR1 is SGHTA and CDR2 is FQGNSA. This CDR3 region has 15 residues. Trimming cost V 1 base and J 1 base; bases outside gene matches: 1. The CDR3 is CASSLVAGVQETQYF. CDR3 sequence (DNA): TGTGCCAGCAGCTTAGTAGCGGGGGTCCAAGAGACCCAGTACTTC.

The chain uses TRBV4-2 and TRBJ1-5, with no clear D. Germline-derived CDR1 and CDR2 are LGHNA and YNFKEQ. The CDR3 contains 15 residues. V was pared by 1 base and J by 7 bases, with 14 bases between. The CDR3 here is CASSQGAREDQPQHF. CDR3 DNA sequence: TGTGCCAGCAGCCAAGGGGCAAGGGAGGACCAGCCCCAGCATTTT.

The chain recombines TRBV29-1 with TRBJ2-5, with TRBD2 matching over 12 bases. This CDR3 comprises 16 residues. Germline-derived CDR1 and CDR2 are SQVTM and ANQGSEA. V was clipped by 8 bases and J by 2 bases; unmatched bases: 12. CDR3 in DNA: TGCAGCCAGCCCTGGACTAGCGGGGTGGGGCAAGAGACCCAGTACTTC. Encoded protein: CSQPWTSGVGQETQYF.

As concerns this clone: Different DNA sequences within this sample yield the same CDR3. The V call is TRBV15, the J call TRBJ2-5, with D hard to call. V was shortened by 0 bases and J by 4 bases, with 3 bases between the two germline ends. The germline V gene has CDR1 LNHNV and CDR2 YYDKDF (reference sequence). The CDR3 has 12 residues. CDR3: CATSRDRETQYF. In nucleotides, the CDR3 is TGTGCCACCAGCAGAGATAGAGAGACCCAGTACTTC.

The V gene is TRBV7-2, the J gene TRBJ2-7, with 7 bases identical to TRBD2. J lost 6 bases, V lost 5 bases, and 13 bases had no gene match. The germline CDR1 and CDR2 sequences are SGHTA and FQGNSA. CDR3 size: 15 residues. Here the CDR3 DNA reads TGTGCCAGCAGCGGGCGCGGGGGACGATTCGGCGAGCAGTACTTC. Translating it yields CASSGRGGRFGEQYF.

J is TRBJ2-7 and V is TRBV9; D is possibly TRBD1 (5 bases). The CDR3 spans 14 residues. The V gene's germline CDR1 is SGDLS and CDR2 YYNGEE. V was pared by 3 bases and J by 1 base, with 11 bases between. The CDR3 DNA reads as TGTGCCAGCAGCGGACGTGCAGGGTCCTACGAGCAGTACTTC. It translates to CASSGRAGSYEQYF.

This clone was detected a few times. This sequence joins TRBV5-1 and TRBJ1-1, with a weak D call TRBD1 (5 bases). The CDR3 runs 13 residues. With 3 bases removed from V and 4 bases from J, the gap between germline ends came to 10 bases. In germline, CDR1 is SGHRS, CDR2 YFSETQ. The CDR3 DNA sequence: TGCGCCAGCAGCTGGGGGAGGGGCACTGAAGCTTTCTTT. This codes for CASSWGRGTEAFF.

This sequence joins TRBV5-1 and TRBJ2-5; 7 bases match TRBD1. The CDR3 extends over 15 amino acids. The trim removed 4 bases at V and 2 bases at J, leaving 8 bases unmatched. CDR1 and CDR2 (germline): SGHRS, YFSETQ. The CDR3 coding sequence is TGCGCCAGCAGCCCTGGTCAGGGGGTGCAAGAGACCCAGTACTTC. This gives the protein CASSPGQGVQETQYF.

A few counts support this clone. The CDR3 DNA is TGTGCCAGTAGGGGACAGTTCGATCAGCCCCAGCATTTT. Translated, it gives CASRGQFDQPQHF. The gene calls are TRBV19 and TRBJ1-5; 7 nucleotides agree with TRBD1. The V and J ends lost 6 bases and 5 bases, in that order; junction bases with no gene match: 4. Germline values: CDR1 LNHDA, CDR2 SQIVND (reference sequence). The CDR3 runs 13 residues. Based on the CDR3 plus reference TRBV19 and TRBJ1-5, the full variable domain is DGGITQSPKYLFRKEGQNVTLSCEQNLNHDAMYWYRQDPGQGLRLIYYSQIVNDFQKGDIAEGYSVSREKKESFPLTVTSAQKNPTAFYLCASRGQFDQPQHFGDGTRLSIL.